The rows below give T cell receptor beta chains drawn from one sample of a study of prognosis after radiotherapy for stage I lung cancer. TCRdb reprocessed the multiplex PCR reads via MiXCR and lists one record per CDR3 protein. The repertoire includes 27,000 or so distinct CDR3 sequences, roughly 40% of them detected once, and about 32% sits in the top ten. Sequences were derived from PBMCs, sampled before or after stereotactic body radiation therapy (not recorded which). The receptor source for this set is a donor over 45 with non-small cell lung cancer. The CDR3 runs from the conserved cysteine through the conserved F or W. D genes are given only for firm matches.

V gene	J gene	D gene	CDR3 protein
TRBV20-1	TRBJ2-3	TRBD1	CSAIPPWDSENTQYF
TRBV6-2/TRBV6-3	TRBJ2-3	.	CASRPPGHLGDTQYF
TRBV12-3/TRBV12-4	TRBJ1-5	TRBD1	CASSTGTGGGGYQPQHF
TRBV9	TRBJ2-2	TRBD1	CASSVGTGPRTGELVF
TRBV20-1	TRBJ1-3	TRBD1	CSARRRGQGDTIYF
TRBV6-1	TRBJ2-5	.	CASSRRNKETQYF
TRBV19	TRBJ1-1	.	CASSPLRDGNTEAFF
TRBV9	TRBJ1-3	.	CASSVGGNSGNTIYF
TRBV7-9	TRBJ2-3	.	CASVIGADTQYF
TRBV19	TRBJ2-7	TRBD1	CASSTGQGRNEQYF
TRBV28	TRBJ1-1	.	CASSVTCNAFF
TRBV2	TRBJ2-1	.	CASSTPVGYNEQFF
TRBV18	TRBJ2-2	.	CASSPVLRSQRPSAGELFF
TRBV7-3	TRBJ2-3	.	CASSYRGPDTQYF
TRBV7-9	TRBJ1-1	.	CASEGTEAFF
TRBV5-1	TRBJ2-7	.	CASSLAASSYEQYF
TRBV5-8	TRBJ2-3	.	CASSLQGHQADTQYF
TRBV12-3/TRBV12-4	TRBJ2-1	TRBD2	CASSFSLTGGSYYNEQFF
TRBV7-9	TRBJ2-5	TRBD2	CASSSTRLAGDKETQYF
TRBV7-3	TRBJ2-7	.	CASSLTRAGPSYEQYF
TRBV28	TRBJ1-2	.	CAGRPALGGYTF
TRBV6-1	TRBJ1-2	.	CASSSGSQGNYGYTF
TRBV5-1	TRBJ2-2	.	CASSPEPGELFF
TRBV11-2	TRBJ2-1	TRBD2	CASSLGLAGEANNEQFF
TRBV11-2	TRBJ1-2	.	CASSLMDSYGYTF
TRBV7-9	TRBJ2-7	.	CASGSPAGTIHEQYF
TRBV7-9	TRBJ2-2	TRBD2	CASSWDSGTGELFF
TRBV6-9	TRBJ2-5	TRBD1	CASSYGRTGGETQYF
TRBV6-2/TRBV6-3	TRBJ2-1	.	CASSDSPGAGVSYNEQFF
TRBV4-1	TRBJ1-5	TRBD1	CASSQETGGRFDQPQHF
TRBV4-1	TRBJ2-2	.	CASSRVRGPGSNTGELFF
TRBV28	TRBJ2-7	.	CASSFPGALRPYEQYF
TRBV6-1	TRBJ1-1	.	CASLSRLKSSEAFF
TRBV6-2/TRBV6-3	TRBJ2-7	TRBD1	CASTTGQGYEQYF
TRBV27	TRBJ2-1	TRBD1	CASSYGQGAVEFF
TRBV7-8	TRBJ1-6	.	CASSHRDSPLHF
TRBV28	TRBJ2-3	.	CASSSQITDTQYF
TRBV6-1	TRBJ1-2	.	CDSSPGRFRYGYTF
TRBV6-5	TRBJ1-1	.	CASSYSGRREAFF
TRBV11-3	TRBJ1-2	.	CASSFGGPRDYGYTF
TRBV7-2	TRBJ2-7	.	CASSLGQLPPEQYF
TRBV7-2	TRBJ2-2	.	CASSHMRVFGSFTGELFF
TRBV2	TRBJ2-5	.	CASSVGRETQYF
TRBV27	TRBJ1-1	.	CASSLSFVTASGAFF
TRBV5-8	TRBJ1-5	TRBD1	CASSLERGTAYSNQPQHF
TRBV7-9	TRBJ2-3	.	CASSLKAGNTQYF